One sample yielded the 24 T cell receptor beta chains listed below, sequenced in a study of blood T cell repertoires in COVID-19. Using immunoSEQ multiplex PCR, the repertoire was profiled, and TCRdb retains in-frame clones only, with some absent. The sample has roughly 53,000 clones, 84% seen once. The sample consisted of peripheral blood. The receptor source for this set is a man between 45 and 60 years old with acute or convalescent COVID-19.

The chain combines TRBV19 with TRBJ2-2, with 7 bases matching TRBD2. Trimming took 6 bases from V and 0 from J; bases not matched to a gene: 7. The CDR3 extends over 16 amino acids. From germline, CDR1 is LNHDA and CDR2 SQIVND (reference sequence). The CDR3 DNA reads TGTGCCAGTAGCCCTCTGGGGGGGGCGAACACCGGGGAGCTGTTTTTT. Translated: CASSPLGGANTGELFF.

V usage is TRBV5-5 and J usage is TRBJ1-5, with D unclear. The CDR3 length is 15 residues. CDR1 is SGHKS, CDR2 YYEKEE, per germline (reference sequence). The germline V and J ends were trimmed by 2 bases and 0 bases, with 9 bases remaining between them. CDR3 loop: CASSLEAYSNQPQHF. In DNA form, the CDR3 reads TGTGCCAGCAGCTTAGAAGCTTATAGCAATCAGCCCCAGCATTTT.

This clone came up a few times. The V call is TRBV5-6, the J call TRBJ1-6; no definite D call. CDR1 and CDR2 from the germline V gene are SGHDT and YYEEEE. The CDR3 length is 13 residues. Deletions cut 1 base from V and 5 bases from J, with 4 bases between. CDR3 amino acids: CASSLYHNSPLHF. The CDR3 nucleotides read TGTGCCAGCAGCTTGTATCATAATTCACCCCTCCACTTT.

This chain joins TRBV27 and TRBJ1-1; D may be TRBD1 (5 bases). The CDR3 is 14 residues long. Germline V gene sequence: CDR1 MNHEY, CDR2 SMNVEV (reference sequence). V was pared by 3 bases and J by 1 base, with 9 bases between. CDR3: CASSFVGGNTEAFF. Written as DNA, the CDR3 is TGTGCCAGCAGTTTTGTGGGGGGGAACACTGAAGCTTTCTTT.

V usage is TRBV6-6 and J usage is TRBJ1-5, with D tentatively TRBD1 (5 bases). The CDR3 length is 13 residues. Germline V gene lookup returns CDR1 MNHNY and CDR2 SVGAGI (reference sequence). Trimming pared 6 bases from V and 7 bases from J, leaving 13 bases between. In DNA, the CDR3 is TGTGCCAGCAGCTACGACAGTACGCAGCCCCAGCATTTT. Residues: CASSYDSTQPQHF.

The rearrangement uses TRBV5-5 and TRBJ2-7; TRBD2 is a possible D gene (6 bases). V was trimmed by 0 bases and J by 4 bases, leaving 14 bases between them. Germline assignment: CDR1 SGHKS and CDR2 YYEKEE (reference sequence). The CDR3 has 15 amino acids. For the CDR3, the DNA is TGTGCCAGCAGCTTGGCCCCGGGGGTCCCGTACGAGCAGTACTTC. Its protein is CASSLAPGVPYEQYF. Complete variable domain (other parts from reference TRBV5-5 and TRBJ2-7): DAGVTQSPTHLIKTRGQQVTLRCSPISGHKSVSWYQQVLGQGPQFIFQYYEKEERGRGNFPDRFSARQFPNYSSELNVNALLLGDSALYLCASSLAPGVPYEQYFGPGTRLTVT.

The chain couples TRBV5-6 to TRBJ2-7; 11 bases map to TRBD2. CDR3 length equals 15 residues. Germline CDR1 SGHDT, CDR2 YYEEEE. Germline trimming cut 4 bases from V and 9 bases from J; bases unmatched to any gene: 12. The CDR3 spells CASSHGTSGSYAQYF. The CDR3 DNA is TGTGCCAGCAGCCACGGAACTAGCGGGAGCTATGCGCAGTACTTC.

This clone appeared a few times. The J gene is TRBJ1-2, the V gene TRBV3-1 (or the pseudogene TRBV3-2), with 9 bases fitting TRBD1. There are 16 residues in the CDR3. Per germline, CDR1 LGHDT and CDR2 YNNKEL (reference sequence). The J segment lost 4 bases and the V segment lost 5 bases, leaving 11 bases of the junction unmatched. The CDR3 here is CASSGTGGARLYGYTF. The DNA for the CDR3 is TGTGCCAGCAGCGGAACAGGGGGCGCGCGCCTCTATGGCTACACCTTC.

The rearrangement links TRBV6-5 to TRBJ2-7; TRBD1 matches at 10 bases. Germline loops: CDR1 MNHEY, CDR2 SVGAGI. V shed 10 bases, J shed 2 bases, and the junction held 8 bases outside the gene matches. CDR3 length: 14 amino acids. As DNA, the CDR3 is TGTGCCACCAAAACCGGGACAGGGGCCTACGAGCAGTACTTC. Protein sequence: CATKTGTGAYEQYF.

This chain links TRBV28 with TRBJ1-5; D unclear. The germline V gene encodes CDR1 MDHEN and CDR2 SYDVKM. The CDR3 length is 12 residues. Trimming took off 6 bases at V and 3 bases at J, with 6 bases between the two ends. CDR3 amino acids: CASSSPNQPQHF. DNA of the CDR3: TGTGCCAGCAGCTCCCCCAATCAGCCCCAGCATTTT.

This rearrangement joins TRBV7-9 to TRBJ2-1, with D perhaps TRBD1 (6 bases). The CDR3 spans 17 residues. Trimming removed 5 bases from V and 0 bases from J, with 17 bases in between. Germline lookup yields CDR1 SEHNR and CDR2 FQNEAQ (reference sequence). CDR3 sequence: CASSPPLGRGSYNEQFF. The CDR3 DNA is TGTGCCAGCAGCCCACCCCTCGGCAGGGGCTCCTACAATGAGCAGTTCTTC.

The chain joins TRBV9 to TRBJ2-1, with TRBD2 matching over 11 bases. With V trimmed by 3 bases and J by 1 base, 3 bases remained unmatched. Germline CDR1 reads SGDLS; CDR2 reads YYNGEE. CDR3 length equals 16 residues. CDR3 residues: CASSASGRLSYNEQFF. The CDR3 bases are TGTGCCAGCAGCGCTAGCGGGAGGTTATCCTACAATGAGCAGTTCTTC.

The chain couples TRBV5-1 to TRBJ2-6; D possibly corresponds to TRBD2 (6 bases). Between the trimmed V and J ends, which lost 5 bases and 10 bases, there was a span of 28 bases. The germline V gene has CDR1 SGHRS and CDR2 YFSETQ. This CDR3 spans 18 amino acids. The CDR3 DNA is TGCGCCAGCAGTTACATTTATAGCGGCAACCAGGGTGAGAACGTCCTGACTTTC. This gives the protein CASSYIYSGNQGENVLTF.

The chain carries TRBV9 and TRBJ2-7; 8 bases fit TRBD2. The J segment lost 4 bases and the V segment lost 3 bases, leaving 6 bases of the junction unmatched. This CDR3 is 14 amino acids long. Looked up from germline, CDR1 is SGDLS and CDR2 is YYNGEE. The CDR3 DNA sequence: TGTGCCAGCAGCGCTACGGGAGGGATTTACGAGCAGTACTTC. Amino acid sequence: CASSATGGIYEQYF.

As for this clone: One end of the junction fails to match germline, which may point to a read error. V usage is TRBV13 and J usage is TRBJ2-1; 11 nucleotides align to TRBD1. The CDR3 has 16 residues. Per the germline V gene, CDR1 is PRHDT and CDR2 is FYEKMQ (reference sequence). Here the CDR3 reads CASTLWGTGGRNEQFF. Here the CDR3 DNA reads TGTGCCAGCACCTTATGGGGGACAGGGGGAAGGAATGAGCAGTTCTTC.

The rearrangement joins TRBV19 to TRBJ2-3; TRBD2 matches at 7 bases. V was clipped by 6 bases and J by 3 bases; unmatched bases: 9. The V gene's germline CDR1 is LNHDA and CDR2 SQIVND (reference sequence). There are 15 residues in the CDR3. The CDR3 spells CASSKLAYGTDTQYF. The CDR3 nucleotides read TGTGCCAGTAGCAAACTAGCGTACGGGACAGATACGCAGTATTTT.

The gene calls are TRBV5-8 and TRBJ2-7; D call uncertain. This CDR3 comprises 11 residues. V gave up 1 base and J gave up 6 bases, with 5 bases separating them. CDR1 is SGHTS and CDR2 is YDEGEE in the germline V gene. The CDR3 bases are TGTGCCAGCAGCTTGTGGAGCGAGCAGTACTTC. Its protein is CASSLWSEQYF.

The J gene is TRBJ2-2, the V gene TRBV2; tentatively, D is TRBD1 (5 bases). Trimming removed 0 bases at V and 1 base at J, with 9 bases between. CDR3 length: 16 residues. CDR1 is SNHLY, CDR2 FYNNEI, per germline. The CDR3 nucleotides are TGTGCCAGCAGTGAAGCGAACAGGAGGAACACCGGGGAGCTGTTTTTT. Translation: CASSEANRRNTGELFF.

The chain links TRBV6-5 to TRBJ1-1, with D unclear. The germline V gene encodes CDR1 MNHEY and CDR2 SVGAGI. The V gene lost 0 bases and the J gene lost 1 base, with 3 bases spanning the gap. The CDR3 runs 13 residues. CDR3 bases: TGTGCCAGCAGTTACTCGGCGAACACTGAAGCTTTCTTT. It translates to CASSYSANTEAFF.

The V and J genes are TRBV7-6 and TRBJ1-6; no definite D call. The germline V gene encodes CDR1 SGHVS and CDR2 FNYEAQ. The CDR3 length is 15 residues. V was clipped by 5 bases and J by 2 bases, with 10 bases between them. CDR3 loop: CASSQDTPYNSPLHF. CDR3 coding DNA: TGTGCCAGCAGCCAAGACACACCCTATAATTCACCCCTCCACTTT.

V gene TRBV9 combines with J gene TRBJ2-4, with D possibly matching TRBD1 (6 bases). The V end was cut by 2 bases, the J end by 0 bases, with 15 bases between. CDR1 is SGDLS, CDR2 YYNGEE, per germline. This CDR3 comprises 17 residues. The CDR3 spells CASSVDPGASAKNIQYF. The CDR3 DNA sequence: TGTGCCAGCAGCGTCGACCCAGGGGCCTCAGCCAAAAACATTCAGTACTTC.

J is TRBJ1-1 and V is TRBV5-5; weak D call: TRBD1 (6 bases). The length of the CDR3 is 15 residues. The V end lost 0 bases, the J end lost 4 bases, and 13 bases lay between the germline ends. CDR1 and CDR2 from the germline V gene are SGHKS and YYEKEE (reference sequence). The CDR3 here is CASSLGWGLGTEAFF. For the CDR3, the DNA is TGTGCCAGCAGCTTGGGTTGGGGGCTCGGCACTGAAGCTTTCTTT.

V usage is TRBV11-1 and J usage is TRBJ2-3; D is unresolved. V lost 3 bases to trimming and J lost 6 bases, with 4 bases between them. The CDR3 runs to 11 residues. Germline CDR1 and CDR2: SGHAT and FQDESV (reference sequence). CDR3 in DNA: TGTGCCAGCAGCTTGGAGGATACGCAGTATTTT. Its protein product is CASSLEDTQYF.

The rearrangement uses TRBV9 and TRBJ2-2; D might be TRBD1 (5 bases). The germline V gene has CDR1 SGDLS and CDR2 YYNGEE. Trimming shortened V by 0 bases and J by 11 bases, and 14 bases separated the two germline ends. The CDR3 loop spans 14 amino acids. CDR3 residues: CASSVGVGVGELFF. CDR3 DNA: TGTGCCAGCAGCGTAGGTGTAGGGGTGGGAGAGCTGTTTTTT.